This is a list of T cell receptor beta chains from one sample in a study of T cells expressing NK-cell markers. TCRdb reanalyzed the 5' RACE reads, giving one entry per CDR3 protein sequence and no DNA. Its listing shows under 600,000 distinct CDR3 sequences. The specimen was blood T cells: a sorted CD56 or NKG2C T cell subset, CD4+ or CD8+ T cells, or bulk PBMC T cells (not recorded which). The receptors originated from a woman aged 50 to 65 in good health. CDR3s include the opening cysteine and the closing phenylalanine or tryptophan. The order of the fields is CDR3 protein, J gene, V gene, CDR3 length.

CDR3 protein: CASSFNHRHSPLHF
J gene: TRBJ1-6
V gene: TRBV6-2/TRBV6-3
CDR3 length: 14

CDR3 protein: CATSDLQRGTPGGELFF
J gene: TRBJ2-2
V gene: TRBV24-1
CDR3 length: 17

CDR3 protein: CASSYIAGGRETQYF
J gene: TRBJ2-5
V gene: TRBV7-8
CDR3 length: 15

CDR3 protein: CSAKERTSTDTQYF
J gene: TRBJ2-3
V gene: TRBV20-1
CDR3 length: 14

CDR3 protein: CASSPGLVEKTQYF
J gene: TRBJ2-5
V gene: TRBV5-1
CDR3 length: 14

CDR3 protein: CAISGGTEGTYEQYF
J gene: TRBJ2-7
V gene: TRBV10-3
CDR3 length: 15

CDR3 protein: CASSLTPVAKNIQYF
J gene: TRBJ2-4
V gene: TRBV12-3/TRBV12-4
CDR3 length: 15

CDR3 protein: CAISDHFGPPNLDVNEQFF
J gene: TRBJ2-1
V gene: TRBV10-3
CDR3 length: 19

CDR3 protein: CASTYREMGGYTF
J gene: TRBJ1-2
V gene: TRBV12-3/TRBV12-4
CDR3 length: 13

CDR3 protein: CASMALEKLFF
J gene: TRBJ1-4
V gene: TRBV28
CDR3 length: 11

CDR3 protein: CASSFMGGRAVGGNEQFF
J gene: TRBJ2-1
V gene: TRBV12-3/TRBV12-4
CDR3 length: 18

CDR3 protein: CAWSDYPRIVGYTF
J gene: TRBJ1-2
V gene: TRBV30
CDR3 length: 14

CDR3 protein: CASRGWGEQFF
J gene: TRBJ2-1
V gene: TRBV2
CDR3 length: 11

CDR3 protein: CASSHRDRGSEAFF
J gene: TRBJ1-1
V gene: TRBV3-1
CDR3 length: 14

CDR3 protein: CSARVMRGHQPQHF
J gene: TRBJ1-5
V gene: TRBV20-1
CDR3 length: 14

CDR3 protein: CASSIDATMSRGYNEQFF
J gene: TRBJ2-1
V gene: TRBV19
CDR3 length: 18

CDR3 protein: CASSPRGRRVPEKLFF
J gene: TRBJ1-4
V gene: TRBV12-3/TRBV12-4
CDR3 length: 16

CDR3 protein: CASSSGGLAGINIQYF
J gene: TRBJ2-4
V gene: TRBV5-1
CDR3 length: 16

CDR3 protein: CASGPGTGRYGYTF
J gene: TRBJ1-2
V gene: TRBV2
CDR3 length: 14

CDR3 protein: CSGPQLNTEAFF
J gene: TRBJ1-1
V gene: TRBV20-1
CDR3 length: 12